Included here is one T cell receptor beta chain sequence, with context. The antigen is not known. Patient tissue came from resections in Japan or China, 2014–2017. H&E slides confirmed each diagnosis, reviewed by two pathologists independently. Clones were read by immunoSEQ multiplex PCR, and TCRdb kept only the in-frame ones, dropping some. The table shows fewer than 3,000 clones, with roughly 80% occurring only once. CDR1 and CDR2 (germline): SGHRS, YFSETQ. There are 13 residues in the CDR3. The germline V and J ends were trimmed by 4 bases and 7 bases, with 14 bases remaining between them. The sample comes from a study of immune evolution from preneoplasia to lung adenocarcinoma. Overall study: HLA loss of heterozygosity: around 6.5% AIS, around 16% MIA, around 35% ADC, none AAH. General study findings and limits: Top clone share appeared to fall from AAH through AIS, MIA, adenocarcinoma.

The TCR was taken from a person aged 60-79 years with invasive lung adenocarcinoma. V usage is TRBV5-1 and J usage is TRBJ2-5, with D perhaps matching TRBD1 (6 bases). The source material was FFPE invasive lung adenocarcinoma tissue. The CDR3 reads CASSPTVTGTQYF. The CDR3 nucleotides read TGCGCCAGCAGCCCGACAGTGACAGGGACCCAGTACTTC.